Reported below is one T cell receptor (beta chain). Antigen unknown. The CDR3 length is 14 residues. Germline V gene sequence: CDR1 SGHRS, CDR2 YFSETQ. Trimming left V 4 bases short and J 8 bases short, with 18 bases between. This entry is derived from a study of cytomegalovirus exposure and HLA in healthy donors. Study context: A subsequent analysis reported that the approximately 120 validation repertoires were produced on the same platform that had also been used for the 600 to 800 first-cohort repertoires. Findings of the study overall: CMV antigen specificity of a few CMV-associated chains was confirmed in vitro. With high specificity and sensitivity, the classifier reportedly diagnosed cytomegalovirus status. Most TCR sequences showed up rarely, but some public TCRs showed up in many donors.

Sequencing used immunoSEQ multiplex PCR; TCRdb keeps in-frame clones, though not all of them. The profile covers approximately 180,000 clones, with roughly 89% appearing a single time and more than 1.3% taken by the ten largest. Sequencing used PBMCs. The V call is TRBV5-1, the J call TRBJ1-1, with a weak D call TRBD1 (6 bases). This clonotype originated in a woman in her thirties in good health and CMV-seronegative. The CDR3 DNA sequence: TGCGCCAGCAGCCCGATAACAGGGAATGACGAAGCTTTCTTT. This sequence encodes CASSPITGNDEAFF.